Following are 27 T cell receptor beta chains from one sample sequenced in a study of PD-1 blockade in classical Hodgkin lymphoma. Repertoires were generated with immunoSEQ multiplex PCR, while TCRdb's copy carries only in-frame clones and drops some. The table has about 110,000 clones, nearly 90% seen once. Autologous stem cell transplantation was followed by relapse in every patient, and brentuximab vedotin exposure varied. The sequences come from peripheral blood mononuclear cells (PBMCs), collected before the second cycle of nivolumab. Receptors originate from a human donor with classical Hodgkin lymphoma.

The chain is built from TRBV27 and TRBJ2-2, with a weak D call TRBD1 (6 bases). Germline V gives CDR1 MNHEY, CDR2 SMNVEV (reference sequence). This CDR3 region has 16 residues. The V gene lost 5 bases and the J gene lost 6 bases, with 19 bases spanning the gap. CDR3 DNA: TGTGCCAGCAGTCCAATGACAGGACTCTCTTCCGGGGAGCTGTTTTTT. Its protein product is CASSPMTGLSSGELFF.

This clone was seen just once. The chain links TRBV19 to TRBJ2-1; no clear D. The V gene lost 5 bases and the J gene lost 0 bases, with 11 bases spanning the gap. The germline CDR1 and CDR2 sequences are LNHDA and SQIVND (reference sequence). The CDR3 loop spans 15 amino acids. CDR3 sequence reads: CASSRLSSSYNEQFF. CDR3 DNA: TGTGCCAGTAGTCGACTGTCGAGCTCCTACAATGAGCAGTTCTTC.

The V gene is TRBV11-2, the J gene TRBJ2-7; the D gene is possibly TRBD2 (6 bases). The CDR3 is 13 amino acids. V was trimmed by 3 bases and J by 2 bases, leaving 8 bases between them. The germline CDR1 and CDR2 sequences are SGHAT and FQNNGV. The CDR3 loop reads CASSLAGPYEQYF. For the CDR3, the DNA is TGTGCCAGCAGCTTGGCGGGGCCCTACGAGCAGTACTTC.

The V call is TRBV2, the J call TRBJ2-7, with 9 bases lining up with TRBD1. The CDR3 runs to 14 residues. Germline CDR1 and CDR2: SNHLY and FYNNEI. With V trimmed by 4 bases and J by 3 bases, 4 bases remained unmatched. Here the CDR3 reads CASSAGQGFYEQYF. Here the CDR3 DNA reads TGTGCCAGCAGTGCGGGACAGGGCTTCTACGAGCAGTACTTC. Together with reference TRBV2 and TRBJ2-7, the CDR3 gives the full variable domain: EPEVTQTPSHQVTQMGQEVILRCVPISNHLYFYWYRQILGQKVEFLVSFYNNEISEKSEIFDDQFSVERPDGSNFTLKIRSTKLEDSAMYFCASSAGQGFYEQYFGPGTRLTVT.

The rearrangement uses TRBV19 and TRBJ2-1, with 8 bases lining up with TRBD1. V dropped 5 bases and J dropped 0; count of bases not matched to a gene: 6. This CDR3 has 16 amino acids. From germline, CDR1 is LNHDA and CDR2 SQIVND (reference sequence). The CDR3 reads CASSFRQGSSYNEQFF. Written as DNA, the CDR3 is TGTGCCAGTAGTTTCCGACAGGGGAGCTCCTACAATGAGCAGTTCTTC.

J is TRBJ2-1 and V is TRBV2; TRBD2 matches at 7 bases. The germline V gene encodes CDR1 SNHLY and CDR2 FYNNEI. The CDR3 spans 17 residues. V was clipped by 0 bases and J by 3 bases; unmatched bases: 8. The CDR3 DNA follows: TGTGCCAGCAGTGAAGCGCCGACTAGCCGCTTCTACAATGAGCAGTTCTTC. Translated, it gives CASSEAPTSRFYNEQFF.

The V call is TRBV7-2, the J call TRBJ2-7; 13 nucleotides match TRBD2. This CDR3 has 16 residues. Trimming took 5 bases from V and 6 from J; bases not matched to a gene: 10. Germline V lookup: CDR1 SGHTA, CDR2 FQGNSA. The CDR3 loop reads CASSPSWTSGSSEQYF. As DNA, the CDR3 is TGTGCCAGCAGCCCATCCTGGACTAGCGGGAGTTCCGAGCAGTACTTC.

The CDR3 spells CASSLQAYRGSEQFF. In DNA, the CDR3 is TGTGCCAGCTCCCTCCAGGCCTACAGAGGCAGTGAGCAGTTCTTC. The V call is TRBV7-9, the J call TRBJ2-1; D not resolved. This CDR3 has 15 residues. Germline V lookup: CDR1 SEHNR, CDR2 FQNEAQ (reference sequence). The ends were cut back, 8 bases at V and 9 bases at J, with 23 bases in the middle. The full variable domain, in which reference TRBV7-9 and TRBJ2-1 provide the parts outside the CDR3, is DTGVSQNPRHKITKRGQNVTFRCDPISEHNRLYWYRQTLGQGPEFLTYFQNEAQLEKSRLLSDRFSAERPKGSFSTLEIQRTEQGDSAMYLCASSLQAYRGSEQFFGPGTRLTVL.

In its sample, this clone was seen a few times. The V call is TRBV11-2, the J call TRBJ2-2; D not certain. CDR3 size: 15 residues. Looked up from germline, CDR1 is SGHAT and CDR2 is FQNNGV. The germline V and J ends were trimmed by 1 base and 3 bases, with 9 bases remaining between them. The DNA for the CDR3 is TGTGCCAGCAGCTTAGCGGCAGGTTACACCGGGGAGCTGTTTTTT. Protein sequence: CASSLAAGYTGELFF. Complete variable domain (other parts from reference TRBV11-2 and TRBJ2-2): EAGVAQSPRYKIIEKRQSVAFWCNPISGHATLYWYQQILGQGPKLLIQFQNNGVVDDSQLPKDRFSAERLKGVDSTLKIQPAKLEDSAVYLCASSLAAGYTGELFFGEGSRLTVL.

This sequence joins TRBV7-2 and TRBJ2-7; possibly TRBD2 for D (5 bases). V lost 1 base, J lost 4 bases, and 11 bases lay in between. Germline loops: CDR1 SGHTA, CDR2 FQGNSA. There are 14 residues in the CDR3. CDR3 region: CASSLGGIRYEQYF. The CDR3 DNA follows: TGTGCCAGCAGCTTAGGAGGGATTCGGTACGAGCAGTACTTC.

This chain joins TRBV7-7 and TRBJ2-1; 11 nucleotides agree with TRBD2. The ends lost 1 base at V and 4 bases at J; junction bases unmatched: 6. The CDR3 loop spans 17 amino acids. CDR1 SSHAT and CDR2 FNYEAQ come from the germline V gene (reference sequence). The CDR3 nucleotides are TGTGCCAGCAGCTTAGAGCGCTCTAGCGGGGGGTACAATGAGCAGTTCTTC. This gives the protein CASSLERSSGGYNEQFF.

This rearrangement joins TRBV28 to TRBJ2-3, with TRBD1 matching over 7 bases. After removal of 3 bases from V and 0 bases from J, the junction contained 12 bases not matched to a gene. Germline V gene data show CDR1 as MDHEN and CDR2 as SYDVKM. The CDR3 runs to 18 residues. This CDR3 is CASSFSPPDRESTDTQYF. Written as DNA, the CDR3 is TGTGCCAGCAGTTTCTCCCCTCCCGACAGGGAAAGCACAGATACGCAGTATTTT.

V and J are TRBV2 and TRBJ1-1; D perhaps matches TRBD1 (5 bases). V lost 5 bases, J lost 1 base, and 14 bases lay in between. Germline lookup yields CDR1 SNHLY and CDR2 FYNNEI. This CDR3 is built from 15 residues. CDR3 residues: CASSLREGTNTEAFF. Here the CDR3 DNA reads TGTGCCAGCAGTCTCCGAGAGGGGACGAACACTGAAGCTTTCTTT.

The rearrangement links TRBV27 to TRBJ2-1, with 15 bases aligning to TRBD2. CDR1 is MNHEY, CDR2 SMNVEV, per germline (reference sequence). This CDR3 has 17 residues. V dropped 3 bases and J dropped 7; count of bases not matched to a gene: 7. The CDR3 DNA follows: TGTGCCAGCAGTTTGGTCGGGGGACTAGCGGGAGGTAATGAGCAGTTCTTC. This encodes CASSLVGGLAGGNEQFF.

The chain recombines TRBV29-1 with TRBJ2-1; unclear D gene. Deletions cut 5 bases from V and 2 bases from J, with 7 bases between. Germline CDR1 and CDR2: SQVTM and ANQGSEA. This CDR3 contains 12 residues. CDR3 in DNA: TGCAGCGTTTGGGTTACCTACAATGAGCAGTTCTTC. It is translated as CSVWVTYNEQFF.

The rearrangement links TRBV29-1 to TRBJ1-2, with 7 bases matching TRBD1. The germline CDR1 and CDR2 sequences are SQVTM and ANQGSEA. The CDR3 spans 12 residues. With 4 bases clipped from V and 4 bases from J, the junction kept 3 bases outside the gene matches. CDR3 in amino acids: CSVGDSSYGYTF. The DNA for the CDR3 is TGCAGCGTTGGGGACAGCTCCTATGGCTACACCTTC.

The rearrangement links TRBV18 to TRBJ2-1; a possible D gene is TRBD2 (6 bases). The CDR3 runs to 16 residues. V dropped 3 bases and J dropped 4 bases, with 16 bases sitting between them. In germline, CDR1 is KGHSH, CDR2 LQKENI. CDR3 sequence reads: CASSPWRDWVYNEQFF. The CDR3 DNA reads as TGTGCCAGCTCACCGTGGCGGGACTGGGTTTACAATGAGCAGTTCTTC.

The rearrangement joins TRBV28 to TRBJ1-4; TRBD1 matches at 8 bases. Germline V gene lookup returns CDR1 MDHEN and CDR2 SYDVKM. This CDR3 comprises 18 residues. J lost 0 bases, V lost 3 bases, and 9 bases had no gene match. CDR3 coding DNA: TGTGCCAGCAGTTTTGGGCAGGGCAGGGGGCCAACTAATGAAAAACTGTTTTTT. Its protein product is CASSFGQGRGPTNEKLFF.

Here the CDR3 DNA reads TGCGCCAGCAGCCTTCGGGTAGTTCGGACCGGGGAGCTGTTTTTT. Protein product: CASSLRVVRTGELFF. The chain links TRBV4-3 to TRBJ2-2; no definite D call. V dropped 4 bases and J dropped 5 bases, with 14 bases sitting between them. This CDR3 has 15 residues. In germline, CDR1 is LGHNA, CDR2 YSLEER.

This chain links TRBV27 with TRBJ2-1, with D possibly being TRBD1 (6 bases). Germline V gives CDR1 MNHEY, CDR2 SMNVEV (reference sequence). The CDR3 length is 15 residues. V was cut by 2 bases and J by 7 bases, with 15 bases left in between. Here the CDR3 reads CASSLGQLKSNEQFF. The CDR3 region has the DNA TGTGCCAGCAGTTTAGGACAGTTAAAATCGAATGAGCAGTTCTTC.

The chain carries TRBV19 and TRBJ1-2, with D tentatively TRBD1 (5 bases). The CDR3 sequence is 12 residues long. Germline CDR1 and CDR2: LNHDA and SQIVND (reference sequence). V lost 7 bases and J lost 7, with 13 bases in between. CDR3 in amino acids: CASTRARGGYTF. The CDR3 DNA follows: TGTGCCAGTACTCGGGCAAGGGGTGGCTACACCTTC.

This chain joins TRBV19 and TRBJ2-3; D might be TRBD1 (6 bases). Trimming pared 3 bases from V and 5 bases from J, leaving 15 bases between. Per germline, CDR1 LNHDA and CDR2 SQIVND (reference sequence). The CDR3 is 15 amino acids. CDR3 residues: CASSIVVGARDTQYF. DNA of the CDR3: TGTGCCAGTAGTATTGTCGTGGGGGCAAGAGATACGCAGTATTTT.

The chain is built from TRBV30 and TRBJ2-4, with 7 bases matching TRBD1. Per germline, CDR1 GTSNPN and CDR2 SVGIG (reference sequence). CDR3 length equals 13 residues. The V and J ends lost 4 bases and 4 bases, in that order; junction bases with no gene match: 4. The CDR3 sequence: CAWKGGVKNIQYF. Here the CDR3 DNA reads TGTGCCTGGAAAGGGGGCGTGAAAAACATTCAGTACTTC.

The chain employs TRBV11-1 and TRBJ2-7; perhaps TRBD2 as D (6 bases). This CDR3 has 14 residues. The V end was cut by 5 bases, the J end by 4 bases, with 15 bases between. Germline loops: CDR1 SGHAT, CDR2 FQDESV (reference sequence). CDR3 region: CASSKMEGRYEQYF. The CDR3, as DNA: TGTGCCAGCAGCAAGATGGAGGGGCGGTACGAGCAGTACTTC.

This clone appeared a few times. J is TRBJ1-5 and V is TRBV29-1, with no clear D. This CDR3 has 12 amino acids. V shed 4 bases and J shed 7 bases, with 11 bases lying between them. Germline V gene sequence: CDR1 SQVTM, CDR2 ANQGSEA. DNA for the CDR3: TGCAGCGTTGGTGGGGAATCCCAGCCCCAGCATTTT. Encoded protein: CSVGGESQPQHF.

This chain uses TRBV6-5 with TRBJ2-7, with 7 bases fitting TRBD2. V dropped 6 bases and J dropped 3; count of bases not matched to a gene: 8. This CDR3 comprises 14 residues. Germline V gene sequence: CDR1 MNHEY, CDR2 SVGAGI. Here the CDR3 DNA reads TGTGCCAGCAGCTGGGGTGGGGGGGGCTACGAGCAGTACTTC. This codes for CASSWGGGGYEQYF.

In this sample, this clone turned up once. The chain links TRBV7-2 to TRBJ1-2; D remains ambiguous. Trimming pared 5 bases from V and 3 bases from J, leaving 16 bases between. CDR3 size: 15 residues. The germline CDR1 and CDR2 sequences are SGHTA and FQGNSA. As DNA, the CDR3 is TGTGCCAGCAGCCCTAGCAAGGTGCGATACTATGGCTACACCTTC. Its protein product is CASSPSKVRYYGYTF. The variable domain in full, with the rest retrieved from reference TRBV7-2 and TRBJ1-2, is GAGVSQSPSNKVTEKGKDVELRCDPISGHTALYWYRQSLGQGLEFLIYFQGNSAPDKSGLPSDRFSAERTGGSVSTLTIQRTQQEDSAVYLCASSPSKVRYYGYTFGSGTRLTVV.